This TCR beta chain was sequenced in a study of T cells after yellow fever vaccination. On the study more broadly: When fractions had low cell numbers, they were prepared with SMART-Seq v4 Ultra Low Input.

This clonotype was recorded at least ten times. Its cognate antigen is unknown. They built TCR cDNA with 5'RACE template switching, a step that put in a universal primer site and UMIs. TCRdb recomputed calls from the 5' RACE reads with MiXCR, one row per CDR3 protein. The sample carries 500,000 to 650,000 distinct CDR3 sequences, roughly an eighth recorded once. Study-wide points: Sorted repertoires could include abundant contaminating clonotypes from bulk cells. Weaker overall, the secondary response nonetheless peaked faster (day 5 versus 15).

The length of the CDR3 is 12 residues. V gave up 4 bases and J gave up 4 bases, with 6 bases separating them. CDR1 MDHEN and CDR2 SYDVKM come from the germline V gene. The chain couples TRBV28 to TRBJ2-3; D is undetermined. The receptor comes from a man younger than 40 who received the YFV17D yellow fever vaccine. The sequencing here drew on PBMCs, taken on the day of the yellow fever booster vaccination. The CDR3 region has the DNA TGTGCCAGCAGTTCTCAGGCAGATACGCAGTATTTT. Its protein product is CASSSQADTQYF.